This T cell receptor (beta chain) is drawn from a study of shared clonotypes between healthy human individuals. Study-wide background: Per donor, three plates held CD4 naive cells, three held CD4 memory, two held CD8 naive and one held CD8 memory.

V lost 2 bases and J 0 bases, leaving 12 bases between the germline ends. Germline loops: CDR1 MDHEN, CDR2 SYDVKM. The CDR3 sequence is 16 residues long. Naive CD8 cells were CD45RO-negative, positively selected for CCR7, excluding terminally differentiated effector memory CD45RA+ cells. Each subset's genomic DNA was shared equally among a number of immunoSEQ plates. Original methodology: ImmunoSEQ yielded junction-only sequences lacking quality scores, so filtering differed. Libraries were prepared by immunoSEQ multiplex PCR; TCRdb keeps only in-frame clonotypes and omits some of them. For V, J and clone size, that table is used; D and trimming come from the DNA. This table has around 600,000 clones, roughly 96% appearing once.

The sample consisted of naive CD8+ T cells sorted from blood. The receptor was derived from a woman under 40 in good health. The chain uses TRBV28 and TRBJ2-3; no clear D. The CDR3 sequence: CASSLNRYLSTDTQYF. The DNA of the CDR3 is TGTGCCAGCAGTTTAAACCGGTACCTTAGCACAGATACGCAGTATTTT.